The next 8 T cell receptor beta chains were all read from a single sample in a study of CXCR3-negative and CXCR3-positive naive CD8 T cells. 5' RACE that incorporated UMI labels was used to prepare the TRB cDNA libraries. TCRdb processed the 5' RACE reads again and assigns one entry to each CDR3 protein, with no DNA. The data show a few thousand distinct CDR3 sequences, and the top ten clones hold 1.3%. Specimen: naive CXCR3- CD8+ T cells from blood. Documented subset: CD45RO-CCR7+CD27+CD95- naive CD8+ T cells lacking CXCR3 (TNR3-). These TCRs come from a human donor in good health. Some clones in this sample may be carry-over from other donors' samples.

Measured by frequency, this clonotype is medium-sized. This chain uses TRBV7-8 with TRBJ2-3; the TCRdb D gene call, TRBD2, has no DNA to confirm it. From germline, CDR1 is SGHVS and CDR2 FQNEAQ. CDR3 size: 17 residues. CDR3 region: CASSLASRVQSTDTQYF.

The chain couples TRBV12-3 or TRBV12-4 to TRBJ2-7; with no DNA, the TCRdb D assignment of TRBD1 cannot be verified. The CDR3 is made up of 14 amino acids. CDR3 sequence reads: CASSLTGVRYEQYF.

This chain joins TRBV5-1 and TRBJ2-5; the TCRdb D gene call, TRBD1, has no DNA to confirm it. Germline-derived CDR1 and CDR2 are SGHRS and YFSETQ. The CDR3 is 15 residues long. CDR3: CASSSFRDSQETQYF.

The chain recombines TRBV6-6 with TRBJ2-7; TCRdb picks TRBD1, but there is no DNA to check that call. CDR1 and CDR2 (germline): MNHNY, SVGAGI (reference sequence). The CDR3 length is 15 residues. CDR3 region: CASSYATGSLGEQYF.

The gene calls are TRBV10-3 and TRBJ2-1; without DNA, the TCRdb call of TRBD1 cannot be checked. The germline V gene has CDR1 ENHRY and CDR2 SYGVKD. The CDR3 totals 13 residues. The CDR3 sequence: CAIYRENAGEQFF.

This clonotype registers medium-sized (0.01 to 0.1%) by frequency. The V call is TRBV2, the J call TRBJ1-1; TCRdb names TRBD1, which stays unverified in the absence of DNA. CDR1 is SNHLY, CDR2 FYNNEI, per germline. The CDR3 runs to 14 residues. The chain's CDR3 is CASSAGQAGTEAFF.

This clonotype is classed as medium-sized by frequency. This chain joins TRBV29-1 and TRBJ2-1; checking the TCRdb D call of TRBD1 is not possible without DNA. This CDR3 region has 17 residues. CDR1 and CDR2 from the germline V gene are SQVTM and ANQGSEA. CDR3 protein: CSVGRLAAEPPYNEQFF.

In terms of frequency, this clonotype is medium-sized (0.01 to 0.1%). The rearrangement links TRBV7-6 to TRBJ2-1. The CDR3 contains 15 residues. Germline V gives CDR1 SGHVS, CDR2 FNYEAQ. The CDR3 protein is CASSLLEASYNEQFF.